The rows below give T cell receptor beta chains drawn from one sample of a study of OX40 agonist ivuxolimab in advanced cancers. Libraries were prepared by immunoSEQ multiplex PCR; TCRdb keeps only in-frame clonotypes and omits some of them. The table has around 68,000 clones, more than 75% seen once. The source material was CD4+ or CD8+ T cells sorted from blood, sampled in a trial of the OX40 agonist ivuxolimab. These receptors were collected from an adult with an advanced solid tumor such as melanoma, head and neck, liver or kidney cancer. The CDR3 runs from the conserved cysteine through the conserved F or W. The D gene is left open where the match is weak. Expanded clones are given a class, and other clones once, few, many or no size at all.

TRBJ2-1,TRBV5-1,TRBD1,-,CASSLGGLDRGNEQFF,TGCGCCAGCAGCTTGGGGGGTTTAGACAGGGGCAATGAGCAGTTCTTC
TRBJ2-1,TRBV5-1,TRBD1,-,CASSRTGPSGNEQFF,TGCGCCAGCAGCCGGACAGGGCCCTCTGGCAATGAGCAGTTCTTC
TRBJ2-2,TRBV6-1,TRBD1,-,CASSKDRVNTGELFF,TGTGCCAGCAGCAAGGACAGGGTGAACACCGGGGAGCTGTTTTTT
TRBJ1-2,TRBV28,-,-,CASSLSGTLYGYTF,TGTGCCAGCAGCCTATCGGGTACTCTCTATGGCTACACCTTC
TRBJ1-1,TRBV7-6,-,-,CASSFLFTEAFF,TGTGCCAGCAGCTTTCTGTTCACTGAAGCTTTCTTT
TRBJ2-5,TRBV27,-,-,CASSEISGRLGKETQYF,TGTGCCAGCAGTGAGATATCCGGGAGACTGGGTAAAGAGACCCAGTACTTC
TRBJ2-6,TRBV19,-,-,CASSIGNSGANVLTF,TGTGCCAGTAGTATTGGAAACTCTGGGGCCAACGTCCTGACTTTC
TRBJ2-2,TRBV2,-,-,CASRGDFSTGELFF,TGTGCCAGCAGAGGGGACTTTTCCACCGGGGAGCTGTTTTTT
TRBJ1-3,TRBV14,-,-,CASSRLSGNTIYF,TGTGCCAGCAGCAGGCTATCTGGAAACACCATATATTTT
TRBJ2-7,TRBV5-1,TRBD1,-,CASSLAGGPQGEQYF,TGCGCCAGCAGCTTGGCAGGGGGCCCACAGGGCGAGCAGTACTTC
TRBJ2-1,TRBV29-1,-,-,CSVDGPGEQFF,TGCAGCGTAGATGGGCCCGGGGAGCAGTTCTTC
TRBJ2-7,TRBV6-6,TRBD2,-,CASRTSGGSYEQYF,TGTGCCAGCAGGACTAGCGGGGGATCCTACGAGCAGTACTTC
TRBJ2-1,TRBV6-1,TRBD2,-,CASSEGWGGNNEQFF,TGTGCCAGCAGTGAAGGGTGGGGAGGGAACAATGAGCAGTTCTTC
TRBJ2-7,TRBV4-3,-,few,CASSQDRTRDEQYF,TGCGCCAGCAGCCAAGACCGAACGCGGGACGAGCAGTACTTC
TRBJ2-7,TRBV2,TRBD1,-,CASSPRGTGGIEQYF,TGTGCCAGCAGTCCCCGAGGGACAGGGGGCATCGAGCAGTACTTC
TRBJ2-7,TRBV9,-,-,CASNKVGEPRGEQYF,TGTGCCAGCAATAAGGTGGGAGAACCCAGGGGAGAGCAGTACTTC
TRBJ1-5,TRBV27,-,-,CASSVGVRSSQHF,TGTGCCAGCAGTGTGGGCGTACGGTCGTCCCAGCATTTT
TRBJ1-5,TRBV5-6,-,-,CASSLASRNQPQHF,TGTGCCAGCAGCTTGGCCAGCCGCAATCAGCCCCAGCATTTT
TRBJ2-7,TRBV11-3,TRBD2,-,CASTGMGGVTHEQYF,TGTGCCAGCACTGGTATGGGAGGGGTTACCCACGAGCAGTACTTC
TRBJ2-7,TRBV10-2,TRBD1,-,CASSDQGAVDYEQYF,TGCGCCAGCAGTGATCAGGGGGCCGTTGACTACGAGCAGTACTTC
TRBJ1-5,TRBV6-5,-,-,CASKTAVDSNQPQHF,TGTGCCAGCAAAACAGCAGTAGATAGCAATCAGCCCCAGCATTTT
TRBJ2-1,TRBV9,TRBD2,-,CASSSQAGGPGEQFF,TGTGCCAGCAGCTCACAAGCGGGGGGGCCGGGTGAGCAGTTCTTC
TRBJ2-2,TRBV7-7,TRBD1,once,CASSRDSLTGELFF,TGTGCTAGCTCCAGGGACAGCCTCACCGGGGAGCTGTTTTTT
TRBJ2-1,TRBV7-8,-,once,CASSFRRGRDEQFF,TGTGCCAGCAGCTTTCGCAGGGGAAGGGATGAGCAGTTCTTC
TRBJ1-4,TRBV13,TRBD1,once,CASSLRGSGGPTGEKLFF,TGTGCCAGCAGCTTAAGGGGATCAGGGGGGCCTACGGGTGAAAAACTGTTTTTT
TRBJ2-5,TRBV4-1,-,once,CASGLGRETQYF,TGCGCCAGCGGGCTCGGGCGGGAGACCCAGTACTTC
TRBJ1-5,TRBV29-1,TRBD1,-,CSVGGGYNQPQHF,TGCAGCGTGGGAGGGGGCTATAATCAGCCCCAGCATTTT
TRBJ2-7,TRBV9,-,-,CASSVGGGWATYEQYF,TGTGCCAGCAGCGTAGGGGGCGGATGGGCAACCTACGAGCAGTACTTC
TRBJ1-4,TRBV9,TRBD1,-,CASSGERTGMLNEKLFF,TGTGCCAGCAGCGGCGAGAGGACAGGGATGCTTAATGAAAAACTGTTTTTT
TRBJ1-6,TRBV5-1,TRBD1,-,CASSWDRADSPLHF,TGCGCCAGCAGCTGGGACAGGGCCGATTCACCCCTCCACTTT
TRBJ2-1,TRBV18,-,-,CASSPTHASRGDEQFF,TGTGCCAGCTCACCAACCCACGCGAGCAGGGGCGATGAGCAGTTCTTC
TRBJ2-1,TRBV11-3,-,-,CASSLDMGAYNEQFF,TGTGCCAGCAGCTTAGATATGGGCGCCTACAATGAGCAGTTCTTC
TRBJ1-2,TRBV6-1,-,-,CASSEAAGYGFTYGYTF,TGTGCCAGCAGTGAAGCCGCAGGGTATGGGTTTACCTATGGCTACACCTTC
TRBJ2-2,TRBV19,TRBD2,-,CASSLGLAPGELFF,TGTGCCAGTAGTTTAGGACTAGCGCCCGGGGAGCTGTTTTTT
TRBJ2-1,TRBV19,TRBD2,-,CASSPLGSGSYNEQFF,TGTGCCAGTAGTCCTCTGGGTAGCGGGAGCTACAATGAGCAGTTCTTC
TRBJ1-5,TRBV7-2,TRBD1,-,CASSPRTGENQPQHF,TGTGCCAGCAGCCCCCGGACAGGTGAAAATCAGCCCCAGCATTTT
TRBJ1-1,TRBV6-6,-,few,CASSFQGITTEAFF,TGTGCCAGCAGTTTTCAGGGGATAACAACTGAAGCTTTCTTT
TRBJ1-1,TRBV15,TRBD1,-,CATSRSSTGAVEAFF,TGTGCCACCAGCAGATCCTCGACAGGGGCGGTTGAAGCTTTCTTT
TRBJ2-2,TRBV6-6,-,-,CATRGTTNTGELFF,TGTGCTACGAGGGGGACGACGAACACCGGGGAGCTGTTTTTT
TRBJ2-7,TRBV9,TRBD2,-,CASSVGAGAVEQYF,TGTGCCAGCAGCGTAGGAGCGGGAGCGGTCGAGCAGTACTTC
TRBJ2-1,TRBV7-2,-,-,CASSLEWLDNEQFF,TGTGCCAGCAGCTTAGAGTGGCTTGACAATGAGCAGTTCTTC
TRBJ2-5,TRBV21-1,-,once,CASSKSRGEETQYF,TGTGCCAGCAGCAAATCTAGGGGGGAAGAGACCCAGTACTTC
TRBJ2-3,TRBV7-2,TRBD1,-,CASSLRQGADTQYF,TGTGCCAGCAGCTTAAGGCAGGGGGCAGATACGCAGTATTTT
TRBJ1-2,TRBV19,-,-,CASRDPGTGPYGYTF,TGTGCCAGTAGGGATCCCGGGACGGGACCGTATGGCTACACCTTC